This record concerns one T cell receptor beta chain sequence. The antigen remains undetermined. The data are from a study of blood T cells in healthy people across ages. About the research overall: Template switching retrieved approximately one barcoded beta molecule for each two T cells.

Study-wide results and limits: One million T cells yielded diversity estimates that were considered underestimates. There was a strong correlation between TCR beta diversity and naive T cell percentage.

A sample-barcoded 5' primer and a J-beta primer mix were used in a second PCR of roughly 7 to 12 cycles. Each of the samples gave a minimum of 2.5 million paired-end reads that contained CDR3. TCRdb analysed the 5' RACE reads with MiXCR anew, one entry per CDR3 protein. The profile shows fewer than 900,000 distinct CDR3 sequences, about 52% of them singletons. The specimen sequenced was blood. The clonotype originates from a woman aged 60-75 years in good health.

The CDR3 loop is CSAVGLDSTDTQYF. The CDR3 nucleotides read TGCAGTGCTGTGGGACTAGATAGCACAGATACGCAGTATTTT. The rearrangement joins TRBV20-1 to TRBJ2-3, with 8 bases matching TRBD2. The V gene end was trimmed by 5 bases and the J gene end by 0 bases; junction bases not matched to a gene: 4. The CDR3 is 14 residues long. Germline loops: CDR1 DFQATT, CDR2 SNEGSKA (reference sequence).